The entry below describes one T cell receptor beta chain. Its target is not known. The investigators reverse transcribed all of the isolated RNA, so they sequenced expressed TCRB transcripts. Sequencing used immunoSEQ multiplex PCR; TCRdb keeps in-frame clones, though not all of them. The sample has 630,000 or so clones; roughly an eighth are singletons. This specimen belongs to a study of beta chain features in type 1 diabetes. Study-wide results and limits: When Type 1 diabetes patients were examined, their TCRB CDR3s proved moderately but significantly shorter in all four CD4+ subsets.

Sequencing was carried out using naive CD4+ T cells from blood. The TCR comes from a man aged 18 to 29 with type 1 diabetes.

The CDR3 loop reads CAITSGLAGGSYEQFF. CDR3 nucleotide sequence: TGTGCCATCACCTCGGGACTAGCGGGAGGGTCATATGAGCAGTTCTTC. The chain is built from TRBV10-3 and TRBJ2-1; TRBD2 matches at 16 bases. CDR1 is ENHRY, CDR2 SYGVKD, per germline. The CDR3 totals 16 residues. Trimming cost V 7 bases and J 8 bases; bases outside gene matches: 8.